This is a list of T cell receptor beta chains from one sample in a study of T cell repertoires in cytomegalovirus infection. MiXCR, run by TCRdb on the reads, gives a single entry per CDR3 protein. This table holds around 540,000 distinct CDR3 sequences, 30% to 40% found once. Their target antigens are unknown. The sequencing here drew on cultured PBMCs, taken from culture after CMV antigen stimulation. These receptors originate from a human donor in good health (CMV status not recorded). Some clones in this sample may be carry-over from other donors' samples. The CDR3 runs from the conserved cysteine through the conserved F or W. Fields, in order: D gene, V gene, clone size, J gene, CDR3 protein, CDR3 DNA. A D gene is named only where the DNA matches it firmly. For some rows the clone size is stated as once, few or many, or as a class when expanded; others skip it.

-	TRBV6-6	once	TRBJ2-1	CASSQRTAGHNEQFF	TGTGCCAGCAGCCAGCGGACCGCCGGGCACAATGAGCAGTTCTTC
TRBD1	TRBV20-1	-	TRBJ2-5	CSASDRVQETQYF	TGCAGTGCGTCGGACAGGGTTCAAGAGACCCAGTACTTC
TRBD2	TRBV4-3	-	TRBJ2-3	CASSQDASGDTQYF	TGCGCCAGCAGCCAAGACGCTAGCGGGGATACGCAGTATTTT
TRBD2	TRBV27	few	TRBJ2-2	CASSASGLANTGELFF	TGTGCCAGCAGTGCGTCGGGACTAGCGAACACCGGGGAGCTGTTTTTT
TRBD2	TRBV7-2	many	TRBJ2-7	CASSRTSGSTSYEQYF	TGTGCCAGCAGCAGGACTAGCGGGAGCACCTCCTACGAGCAGTACTTC
TRBD1	TRBV27	-	TRBJ2-5	CASSEQGEETQYF	TGTGCCAGCTCGGAACAGGGGGAAGAGACCCAGTACTTC
TRBD1	TRBV7-8	-	TRBJ2-7	CASSLTGTVLYEQYF	TGTGCCAGCAGCTTAACCGGGACAGTGCTCTACGAGCAGTACTTC
TRBD2	TRBV19	-	TRBJ2-1	CASKNSGRAIPHNEQFF	TGTGCCAGTAAGAATAGCGGGAGGGCGATTCCCCACAATGAGCAGTTCTTC
-	TRBV7-9	-	TRBJ1-5	CASSSPPGTPQHF	TGTGCCAGCAGCTCCCCCCCAGGCACGCCCCAGCATTTT
TRBD2	TRBV7-9	once	TRBJ2-5	CASSLGNRTRETQYF	TGTGCCAGCAGCTTAGGGAACAGGACTAGGGAGACCCAGTACTTC
TRBD2	TRBV6-5	-	TRBJ2-7	CASSYALIAGSEQYF	TGTGCCAGCAGTTACGCTTTAATAGCGGGTTCCGAGCAGTACTTC
-	TRBV6-2/TRBV6-3	-	TRBJ2-1	CASSLQKGYEQFF	TGTGCCAGCAGCCTACAGAAGGGGTATGAGCAGTTCTTC
-	TRBV12-3/TRBV12-4	-	TRBJ1-1	CASSFEGNRNTEAFF	TGTGCCAGCAGTTTCGAGGGGAACCGGAACACTGAAGCTTTCTTT
-	TRBV12-3/TRBV12-4	-	TRBJ1-1	CATLTGMNTEAFF	TGTGCCACCCTAACAGGAATGAACACTGAAGCTTTCTTT
-	TRBV6-8	few	TRBJ2-3	CASSRGLEGTDTQYF	TGTGCCAGCAGTAGGGGCCTAGAGGGCACAGATACGCAGTATTTT
-	TRBV12-3/TRBV12-4	many	TRBJ2-1	CASSLGGGPNNEQFF	TGTGCCAGCAGTTTAGGGGGGGGCCCAAACAATGAGCAGTTCTTC
TRBD2	TRBV27	-	TRBJ2-3	CASSSLAGGTQYF	TGTGCCAGCAGTTCCCTAGCGGGAGGTACGCAGTATTTT
-	TRBV20-1	few	TRBJ2-3	CSAMPGTDTQYF	TGCAGTGCTATGCCCGGGACAGATACGCAGTATTTT
TRBD1	TRBV7-2	few	TRBJ1-6	CASSPGTGYSPLHF	TGTGCCAGCAGCCCCGGGACAGGCTATTCACCCCTCCACTTT
TRBD2	TRBV4-1	few	TRBJ2-3	CASSQDGGGGPTDTQYF	TGCGCCAGCAGCCAAGACGGTGGGGGAGGGCCGACAGATACGCAGTATTTT
-	TRBV12-3/TRBV12-4	few	TRBJ1-2	CASSLETRYTF	TGTGCCAGCAGTTTAGAGACTCGCTACACCTTC
-	TRBV7-8	-	TRBJ1-1	CASSTRNTEAFF	TGTGCCAGCTCCACACGGAACACTGAAGCTTTCTTT
-	TRBV28	-	TRBJ2-7	CASSLTGISYEQYF	TGTGCCAGCAGTTTAACAGGGATCTCCTACGAGCAGTACTTC
-	TRBV10-2	few	TRBJ2-1	CASSESLSSYNEQFF	TGCGCCAGCAGTGAATCGTTGAGCTCCTACAATGAGCAGTTCTTC
-	TRBV7-9	many	TRBJ1-1	CASSSPGGNVANTEAFF	TGTGCCAGCAGCTCCCCCGGCGGGAATGTGGCGAACACTGAAGCTTTCTTT
-	TRBV5-6	-	TRBJ2-7	CASSPTGRTYEQYF	TGTGCCAGCAGCCCCACGGGGCGGACCTACGAGCAGTACTTC
-	TRBV7-6	-	TRBJ2-5	CASSPGSRSQETQYF	TGTGCCAGCAGCCCGGGGTCGCGGTCCCAAGAGACCCAGTACTTC
-	TRBV20-1	-	TRBJ2-5	CSARSDRGETQYF	TGCAGTGCTAGATCCGACAGAGGAGAGACCCAGTACTTC
TRBD2	TRBV10-2	-	TRBJ2-2	CASSVASGGGNGELFF	TGCGCCAGCAGTGTGGCTAGCGGAGGAGGAAACGGGGAGCTGTTTTTT
TRBD1	TRBV14	few	TRBJ1-2	CASSRQGRANYGYTF	TGTGCCAGCAGCCGACAGGGAAGAGCTAACTATGGCTACACCTTC
-	TRBV7-2	many	TRBJ2-7	CASSGGVLQGLGLGQYF	TGTGCCAGCAGCGGGGGCGTTCTGCAGGGCCTCGGCCTAGGGCAGTACTTC
-	TRBV7-9	-	TRBJ2-3	CASSLADPTDTQYF	TGTGCCAGCAGCTTAGCTGACCCCACAGATACGCAGTATTTT
-	TRBV20-1	once	TRBJ2-1	CSARDLAASSYNEQFF	TGCAGTGCTAGAGATTTGGCGGCCTCCTCCTACAATGAGCAGTTCTTC
-	TRBV6-2/TRBV6-3	-	TRBJ2-1	CASNNPAGVDNEQFF	TGTGCCAGCAACAATCCAGCGGGCGTTGACAATGAGCAGTTCTTC
-	TRBV24-1	once	TRBJ1-4	CATSDASNRLFF	TGTGCCACCAGTGACGCCTCGAACCGGCTGTTTTTT
TRBD1	TRBV20-1	-	TRBJ1-3	CSASTGAGNTIYF	TGCAGTGCTAGTACAGGGGCTGGAAACACCATATATTTT
-	TRBV11-2	many	TRBJ2-3	CASSLLEWEGITDTQYF	TGTGCCAGCAGCTTACTCGAGTGGGAAGGGATCACAGATACGCAGTATTTT
-	TRBV12-3/TRBV12-4	many	TRBJ2-3	CASSPRDRDTQYF	TGTGCCAGCAGCCCCCGGGACCGAGATACGCAGTATTTT
-	TRBV6-2/TRBV6-3	-	TRBJ2-1	CASSYSPLWSSYNEQFF	TGTGCCAGCAGTTACTCACCCCTGTGGAGCTCCTACAATGAGCAGTTCTTC
-	TRBV5-4	-	TRBJ2-7	CASSTRDVYEQYF	TGTGCCAGCAGCACGAGGGACGTCTACGAGCAGTACTTC
-	TRBV12-3/TRBV12-4	-	TRBJ1-1	CASTPGGATEAFF	TGTGCCAGCACCCCAGGAGGCGCCACTGAAGCTTTCTTT
TRBD1	TRBV7-2	many	TRBJ1-5	CASSVTGFSQPQHF	TGTGCCAGCAGCGTGACAGGGTTTAGTCAGCCCCAGCATTTT
TRBD2	TRBV7-2	-	TRBJ2-3	CASSSAGTSTLTQYF	TGTGCCAGCAGCTCAGCCGGGACTAGCACCCTAACGCAGTATTTT
-	TRBV29-1	-	TRBJ2-3	CSVGGGSYTQYF	TGCAGCGTTGGTGGGGGTTCGTATACGCAGTATTTT
-	TRBV5-1	-	TRBJ1-2	CASSPPGGYGYTF	TGCGCCAGCAGCCCGCCGGGAGGCTATGGCTACACCTTC
-	TRBV7-2	few	TRBJ1-2	CASSLGGPVNYGYTF	TGTGCCAGCAGCTTAGGGGGGCCCGTAAACTATGGCTACACCTTC
-	TRBV5-6	few	TRBJ1-6	CASSLEPSPLHF	TGTGCCAGCAGCTTGGAACCTTCACCCCTCCACTTT
-	TRBV28	-	TRBJ2-1	CASSLPLPGPGNEQFF	TGTGCCAGCAGTCTCCCCTTGCCGGGGCCGGGCAATGAGCAGTTCTTC
TRBD2	TRBV7-9	few	TRBJ2-1	CASSGPSGSSYNEQFF	TGTGCCAGCAGCGGACCTAGCGGGAGCTCCTACAATGAGCAGTTCTTC
TRBD1	TRBV28	-	TRBJ2-7	CASSLIGTAYPYEQYF	TGTGCCAGCAGTTTGATAGGGACAGCTTACCCTTACGAGCAGTACTTC
-	TRBV12-3/TRBV12-4	few	TRBJ1-5	CASSPTGSGDQPQHF	TGTGCCAGCAGCCCAACAGGGTCCGGGGATCAGCCCCAGCATTTT
TRBD1	TRBV4-2	-	TRBJ1-4	CASSEGQGTTNEKLFF	TGTGCCAGCAGCGAGGGACAGGGTACAACTAATGAAAAACTGTTTTTT
-	TRBV9	-	TRBJ2-3	CASSVGSSGDTDTQYF	TGTGCCAGCAGCGTAGGGAGTAGCGGAGACACAGATACGCAGTATTTT
TRBD1	TRBV12-3/TRBV12-4	-	TRBJ2-1	CASSRSGTAYNEQFF	TGTGCCAGCAGTCGATCCGGGACAGCGTACAATGAGCAGTTCTTC
TRBD2	TRBV9	-	TRBJ2-1	CASSTKLAGDHNEQFF	TGTGCCAGCAGCACTAAACTAGCGGGAGACCACAATGAGCAGTTCTTC
TRBD2	TRBV7-2	-	TRBJ2-3	CASSRGLAVDTQYF	TGTGCCAGCAGCCGAGGACTAGCAGTAGATACGCAGTATTTT
-	TRBV7-2	-	TRBJ2-7	CASSNLYEQYF	TGTGCCAGCAGCAACCTCTACGAGCAGTACTTC
TRBD2	TRBV7-9	-	TRBJ2-4	CASSPTNSGTSGSGNIQYF	TGTGCCAGCAGCCCGACCAACTCCGGGACTAGCGGGAGTGGAAACATTCAGTACTTC
-	TRBV4-1	-	TRBJ2-1	CASSQVVANEQFF	TGCGCCAGCAGCCAAGTAGTAGCGAATGAGCAGTTCTTC